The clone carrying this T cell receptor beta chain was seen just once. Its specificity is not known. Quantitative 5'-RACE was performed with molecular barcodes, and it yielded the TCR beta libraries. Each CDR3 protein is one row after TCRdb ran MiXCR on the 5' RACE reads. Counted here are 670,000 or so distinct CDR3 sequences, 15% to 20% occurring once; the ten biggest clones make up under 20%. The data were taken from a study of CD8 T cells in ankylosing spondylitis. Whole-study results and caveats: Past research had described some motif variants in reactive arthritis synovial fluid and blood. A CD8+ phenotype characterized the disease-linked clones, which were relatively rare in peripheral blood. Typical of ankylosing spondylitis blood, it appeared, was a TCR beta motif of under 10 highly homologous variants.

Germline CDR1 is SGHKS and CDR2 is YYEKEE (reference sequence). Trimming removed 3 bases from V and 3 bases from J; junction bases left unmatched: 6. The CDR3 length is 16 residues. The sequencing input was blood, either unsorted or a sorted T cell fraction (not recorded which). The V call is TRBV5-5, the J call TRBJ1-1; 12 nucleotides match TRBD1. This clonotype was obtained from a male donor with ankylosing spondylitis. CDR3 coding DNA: TGTGCCAGCAGCTCGGGACAGGGGGCGGGATACACTGAAGCTTTCTTT. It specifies CASSSGQGAGYTEAFF.